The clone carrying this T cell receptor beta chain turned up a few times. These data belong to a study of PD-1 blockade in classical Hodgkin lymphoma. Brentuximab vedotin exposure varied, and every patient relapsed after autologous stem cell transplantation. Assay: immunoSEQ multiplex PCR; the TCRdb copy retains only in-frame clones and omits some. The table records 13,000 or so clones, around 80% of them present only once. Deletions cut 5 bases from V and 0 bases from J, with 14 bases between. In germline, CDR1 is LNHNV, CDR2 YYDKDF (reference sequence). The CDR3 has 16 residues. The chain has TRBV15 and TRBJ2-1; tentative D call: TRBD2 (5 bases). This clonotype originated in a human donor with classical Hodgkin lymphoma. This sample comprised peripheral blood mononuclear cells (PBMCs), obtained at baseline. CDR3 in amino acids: CATSLRTGSSYNEQFF. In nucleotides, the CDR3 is TGTGCCACCAGCTTGCGAACGGGAAGCTCCTACAATGAGCAGTTCTTC.